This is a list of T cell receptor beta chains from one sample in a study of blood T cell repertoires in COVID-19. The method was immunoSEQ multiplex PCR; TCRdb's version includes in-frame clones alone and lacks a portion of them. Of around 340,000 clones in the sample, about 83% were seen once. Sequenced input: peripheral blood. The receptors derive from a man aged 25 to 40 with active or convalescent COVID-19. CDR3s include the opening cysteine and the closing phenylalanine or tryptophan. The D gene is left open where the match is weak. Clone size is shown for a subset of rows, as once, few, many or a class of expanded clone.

TGTGCCAGCAGTGAAGCAGCGGGCGGTAGCTCCTACGAGCAGTACTTC	CASSEAAGGSSYEQYF	TRBV6-1	-	-	TRBJ2-7
TGTGCCAGCAGTCCCTCCCGGGGTCAAGAGACCCAGTACTTC	CASSPSRGQETQYF	TRBV7-2	-	-	TRBJ2-5
TGTGCCAGTAGTCCGGCAGGACTTGGAGAGACCCAGTACTTC	CASSPAGLGETQYF	TRBV19	-	-	TRBJ2-5
TGCGCCAGCAGAGTAAGTGCACTAGGCAATCAGCCCCAGCATTTT	CASRVSALGNQPQHF	TRBV4-1	-	-	TRBJ1-5
TGTGCCAGCAGTGGCGGGGGGAGGGAAGGGGCCTACGAGCAGTACTTC	CASSGGGREGAYEQYF	TRBV6-1	once	TRBD2	TRBJ2-7
TGTGCCAGCAGTTACTCAAAACTAGCGGGACCCCCCTACGAGCAGTACTTC	CASSYSKLAGPPYEQYF	TRBV6-2/TRBV6-3	-	TRBD2	TRBJ2-7
TGTGCCTGGATAAGAGGGTCCTTTGGGACCAACGTCCTGACTTTC	CAWIRGSFGTNVLTF	TRBV30	-	-	TRBJ2-6
TGTGCCAGCAGTTTACAGGGGGCCTACAATGAGCAGTTCTTC	CASSLQGAYNEQFF	TRBV6-2/TRBV6-3	-	TRBD1	TRBJ2-1
TGTGCCAGCAGCAAAGGACAGGGGGAGACCTACGAGCAGTACTTC	CASSKGQGETYEQYF	TRBV21-1	once	-	TRBJ2-7
TGTGCCAGCAGTTTACGCGGGAGCTACGAGCAGTACTTC	CASSLRGSYEQYF	TRBV27	-	TRBD2	TRBJ2-7
TGTGCCAGCAGCCAAGACAGGGGGTACCCCGCCGAGCAGTACTTC	CASSQDRGYPAEQYF	TRBV4-2	-	TRBD1	TRBJ2-7
TGTGCCATCACCTCCGGGTTAAGTGGGACAGATACGCAGTATTTT	CAITSGLSGTDTQYF	TRBV10-3	-	-	TRBJ2-3
TGTGCCAGCAGCTTATCCTCTCCATGGGAGATAGCCAAAAACATTCAGTACTTC	CASSLSSPWEIAKNIQYF	TRBV7-9	few	-	TRBJ2-4
TGTGCCAGCAGCTTCGGGGGGTCCTACGAGCAGTACTTC	CASSFGGSYEQYF	TRBV7-8	-	TRBD2	TRBJ2-7
TGTGCCAGCAGCCAAACGACAGGGAACACCGGGGAGCTGTTTTTT	CASSQTTGNTGELFF	TRBV14	few	-	TRBJ2-2
TGTGCCAGCAGCCAGACAATCGAGCAGTACTTC	CASSQTIEQYF	TRBV6-2/TRBV6-3	-	-	TRBJ2-7
TGTGCCAGTAGTATCCTCACATCCAGCAATCAGCCCCAGCATTTT	CASSILTSSNQPQHF	TRBV19	-	-	TRBJ1-5
TGTGCCAGTTCACTGAATAGCGGGGGGCAAGAGACCCAGTACTTC	CASSLNSGGQETQYF	TRBV2	-	TRBD2	TRBJ2-5
TGTGCCAGCAGTCAGTCTGACAGGGGTGGGGAAGCTTTCTTT	CASSQSDRGGEAFF	TRBV6-4	-	TRBD1	TRBJ1-1
TGCGCCAGCAGCTTGGCCCTAGGGGGCGTGGGAGAGCAGTACTTC	CASSLALGGVGEQYF	TRBV5-1	-	TRBD1	TRBJ2-7
TGTGCCAGCCGTTCCGGGGGGGCCATGGATGAGCAGTTCTTC	CASRSGGAMDEQFF	TRBV27	-	TRBD2	TRBJ2-1
TGTGCCAGCAGCGTAGGGGACTTAAGGACCGGGGAGCTGTTTTTT	CASSVGDLRTGELFF	TRBV9	-	-	TRBJ2-2
TGTGCCAGCAGCCCGACTAGCGGGGGACAGACCCAGTACTTC	CASSPTSGGQTQYF	TRBV9	-	TRBD2	TRBJ2-5
TGCGCCAGCACTCCAACGCAGGGGGCGAAAGGGGAGCTGTTTTTT	CASTPTQGAKGELFF	TRBV4-1	-	TRBD1	TRBJ2-2
TGTGCCAGCAGTTTAGACGGCGGGAGAGGATACGAGCAGTACTTC	CASSLDGGRGYEQYF	TRBV27	-	TRBD2	TRBJ2-7
TGTGCCAGTAGTCTACAGACAGGGTCTGGAAACACCATATATTTT	CASSLQTGSGNTIYF	TRBV19	-	TRBD1	TRBJ1-3
TGTGCCAGCACCACGACAGGGGGTCACAACTATGGCTACACCTTC	CASTTTGGHNYGYTF	TRBV6-5	few	TRBD1	TRBJ1-2
TGTGCCTGGAGTGTAGGGACAGGGACCAACACTGAAGCTTTCTTT	CAWSVGTGTNTEAFF	TRBV30	-	TRBD1	TRBJ1-1
TGTGCCAGCACCACGATCAGAGGGGGACGGACAGTTGATACGCAGTATTTT	CASTTIRGGRTVDTQYF	TRBV2	-	-	TRBJ2-3